The 30 T cell receptor beta chains below all came from one sample that was sequenced in a study of TIL therapy for anti-PD-1-resistant metastatic lung cancer. The immunoSEQ assay was v3. TCRdb's copy holds only in-frame clones and misses some; the assay was immunoSEQ multiplex PCR. This sample yields 60,000 or so clones, of which around 69% are seen a single time; over 6.5% belongs to the top ten. As for time point: pre-treatment sample, taken before nivolumab and TIL therapy. The sample consisted of blood, taken at baseline. The receptors stem from a person aged 25-85 years with non-small cell lung cancer.

The sample holds a few counts of this clone. The V and J genes are TRBV29-1 and TRBJ1-1, with D tentatively TRBD1 (5 bases). Trimming left V 4 bases short and J 10 bases short, with 16 bases between. The CDR3 is 12 amino acids. Per the germline V gene, CDR1 is SQVTM and CDR2 is ANQGSEA. The CDR3 region is CSVGGADRGAFF. The CDR3 DNA reads TGCAGCGTTGGAGGGGCTGACCGGGGAGCTTTCTTT. Full variable domain (rest looked up from reference TRBV29-1 and TRBJ1-1): SAVISQKPSRDICQRGTSLTIQCQVDSQVTMMFWYRQQPGQSLTLIATANQGSEATYESGFVIDKFPISRPNLTFSTLTVSNMSPEDSSIYLCSVGGADRGAFFGQGTRLTVV.

The sample holds a few counts of this clone. This chain links TRBV4-1 with TRBJ1-5, with TRBD1 as a possible D gene (5 bases). The germline V gene encodes CDR1 MGHRA and CDR2 YSYEKL. V lost 0 bases, J lost 8 bases, and 14 bases lay in between. The CDR3 is 15 amino acids. The CDR3 region has the DNA TGCGCCAGCAGCCAAGAGGGGGGATTACGGGAGCCCCAGCATTTT. Translating gives CASSQEGGLREPQHF.

The chain links TRBV27 to TRBJ2-7; TRBD2 aligns across 9 bases. V lost 6 bases and J lost 3; bases outside the gene matches: 15. The CDR3 loop spans 17 amino acids. Germline V gene sequence: CDR1 MNHEY, CDR2 SMNVEV (reference sequence). The CDR3 DNA reads TGTGCCAGCAGCCCAAGACCCGGGACTAGCACCCTCTACGAGCAGTACTTC. Encoded protein: CASSPRPGTSTLYEQYF.

J is TRBJ1-4 and V is TRBV5-1, with D possibly matching TRBD1 (5 bases). V shed 3 bases and J shed 8 bases, with 20 bases lying between them. From germline, CDR1 is SGHRS and CDR2 YFSETQ. The length of the CDR3 is 16 residues. The CDR3 is CASSYEGQGGREKLFF. DNA of the CDR3: TGCGCCAGCAGCTACGAAGGCCAGGGAGGGCGGGAAAAACTGTTTTTT.

This chain connects TRBV19 to TRBJ1-1; maybe TRBD1 (6 bases). Trimming took 5 bases from V and 1 from J, leaving 11 bases between them. Germline V gene lookup returns CDR1 LNHDA and CDR2 SQIVND (reference sequence). CDR3 length: 14 amino acids. The CDR3 protein is CASSGDKQNTEAFF. CDR3 DNA: TGTGCCAGTAGTGGGGACAAACAGAACACTGAAGCTTTCTTT.

The chain links TRBV7-8 to TRBJ2-5; TRBD1 or TRBD2 may be the D gene (5 bases each). The CDR3 totals 14 residues. The germline V gene has CDR1 SGHVS and CDR2 FQNEAQ. Deletions cut 6 bases from V and 4 bases from J, with 15 bases between. CDR3 DNA sequence: TGTGCCAGCAGTCGAGGGTGGGGGTCAGAGACCCAGTACTTC. The encoded protein is CASSRGWGSETQYF. The whole variable domain, remainder taken from reference TRBV7-8 and TRBJ2-5, is GAGVSQSPRYKVAKRGQDVALRCDPISGHVSLFWYQQALGQGPEFLTYFQNEAQLDKSGLPSDRFFAERPEGSVSTLKIQRTQQEDSAVYLCASSRGWGSETQYFGPGTRLLVL.

J is TRBJ2-2 and V is TRBV10-1; 8 nucleotides align to TRBD1. The germline CDR1 and CDR2 sequences are WNHNN and SYGVQD (reference sequence). This CDR3 comprises 16 residues. Unmatched junction bases numbered 10, after V lost 9 bases and J lost 1 base. The CDR3 DNA reads TGCGCCAGGATCCAGGGGGCGGTGGGGAACACCGGGGAGCTGTTTTTT. It translates to CARIQGAVGNTGELFF.

This clone was seen a single time. The V and J genes are TRBV28 and TRBJ2-3, with 10 bases that match TRBD2. The junction had 1 base not matched to a gene; V was cut back by 8 bases and J by 2 bases. The CDR3 spans 13 residues. The germline V gene has CDR1 MDHEN and CDR2 SYDVKM. This CDR3 reads CASGTSATDTQYF. The CDR3 DNA reads TGTGCCAGCGGGACTAGCGCCACAGATACGCAGTATTTT.

V gene TRBV7-2 combines with J gene TRBJ2-7; D is undetermined. The V gene lost 1 base and the J gene lost 0 bases, with 1 base spanning the gap. This CDR3 has 12 residues. The V gene's germline CDR1 is SGHTA and CDR2 FQGNSA. The CDR3 sequence is CASSLGSYEQYF. In DNA, the CDR3 is TGTGCCAGCAGCTTAGGCTCCTACGAGCAGTACTTC.

The chain carries TRBV20-1 and TRBJ1-1; unclear D gene. CDR1 and CDR2 (germline): DFQATT, SNEGSKA (reference sequence). This CDR3 has 11 amino acids. The ends were cut back, 5 bases at V and 2 bases at J, with 6 bases in the middle. The CDR3 sequence: CSARLNTEAFF. The CDR3 nucleotides are TGCAGTGCTCGGCTAAACACTGAAGCTTTCTTT.

V gene TRBV27 combines with J gene TRBJ2-2, with TRBD2 matching 9 bases. Trimming removed 5 bases from V and 5 bases from J; junction bases left unmatched: 9. Germline CDR1 reads MNHEY; CDR2 reads SMNVEV (reference sequence). This CDR3 is 16 amino acids long. The CDR3 nucleotides are TGTGCCAGCAGTCGGCTAGCGGGAAGATGGACCGGGGAGCTGTTTTTT. This encodes CASSRLAGRWTGELFF.

The table lists this clone with a count of one. The chain couples TRBV28 to TRBJ1-2, with D unclear. The CDR3 length is 16 residues. Germline V gene data show CDR1 as MDHEN and CDR2 as SYDVKM. Trimming removed 4 bases from V and 1 base from J, with 16 bases in between. CDR3 DNA: TGTGCCAGCAGTTCGCCCCCAGGATATATTAACTATGGCTACACCTTC. As protein: CASSSPPGYINYGYTF.

V usage is TRBV5-1 and J usage is TRBJ2-5; TRBD2 aligns across 12 bases. Trimming removed 0 bases from V and 5 bases from J; junction bases left unmatched: 5. Germline V lookup: CDR1 SGHRS, CDR2 YFSETQ. The CDR3 has 16 amino acids. The CDR3 DNA follows: TGCGCCAGCAGCTTGGCACTAGCGGGAGGCGGGGAGACCCAGTACTTC. As protein: CASSLALAGGGETQYF.

A few counts support this clone. The rearrangement joins TRBV7-2 to TRBJ2-5; D is unclear. Germline assignment: CDR1 SGHTA and CDR2 FQGNSA. This CDR3 has 14 residues. V lost 2 bases and J 2 bases, leaving 9 bases between the germline ends. The CDR3, as DNA: TGTGCCAGCAGCTTACGGGCTAGTCAAGAGACCCAGTACTTC. Translation: CASSLRASQETQYF. Together with reference TRBV7-2 and TRBJ2-5, the CDR3 gives the full variable domain: GAGVSQSPSNKVTEKGKDVELRCDPISGHTALYWYRQSLGQGLEFLIYFQGNSAPDKSGLPSDRFSAERTGGSVSTLTIQRTQQEDSAVYLCASSLRASQETQYFGPGTRLLVL.

V is TRBV4-2 and J is TRBJ2-7, with TRBD1 matching over 9 bases. The trim removed 1 base at V and 0 bases at J, leaving 4 bases unmatched. Germline V gives CDR1 LGHNA, CDR2 YNFKEQ. The CDR3 sequence is 16 residues long. CDR3 sequence (DNA): TGTGCCAGCAGCCAAGGACAGACAGGGGGCTCCTACGAGCAGTACTTC. Translating it yields CASSQGQTGGSYEQYF.

This clone was observed a single time. The chain is built from TRBV19 and TRBJ2-3; 8 bases line up with TRBD2. This CDR3 spans 14 amino acids. V lost 8 bases, J lost 4 bases, and 8 bases stayed unmatched. The V gene's germline CDR1 is LNHDA and CDR2 SQIVND (reference sequence). The CDR3 sequence is CASQPGGAADTQYF. The CDR3, as DNA: TGTGCCAGTCAGCCCGGGGGGGCGGCAGATACGCAGTATTTT. Full variable domain (remainder filled in from reference TRBV19 and TRBJ2-3): DGGITQSPKYLFRKEGQNVTLSCEQNLNHDAMYWYRQDPGQGLRLIYYSQIVNDFQKGDIAEGYSVSREKKESFPLTVTSAQKNPTAFYLCASQPGGAADTQYFGPGTRLTVL.

The chain couples TRBV7-9 to TRBJ2-2; D gene unclear. CDR1 SEHNR and CDR2 FQNEAQ come from the germline V gene (reference sequence). This CDR3 has 15 amino acids. V gave up 0 bases and J gave up 8 bases, with 13 bases separating them. The CDR3 region has the DNA TGTGCCAGCAGCTTAGCGGACCTGGTCCAGGGGGAGCTGTTTTTT. Translating it yields CASSLADLVQGELFF.

This chain connects TRBV30 to TRBJ2-3; 8 bases align to TRBD2. The V gene end was trimmed by 1 base and the J gene end by 4 bases; junction bases not matched to a gene: 4. CDR3 length: 14 amino acids. Germline CDR1 is GTSNPN and CDR2 is SVGIG (reference sequence). The DNA of the CDR3 is TGTGCCTGGAGTGGCGGGGGGTCCCCAGATACGCAGTATTTT. Amino acids: CAWSGGGSPDTQYF.

The rearrangement links TRBV4-1 to TRBJ1-1, with a tentative D call TRBD1 (6 bases). The germline gives CDR1 MGHRA, CDR2 YSYEKL. V was cut by 0 bases and J by 9 bases, with 14 bases left in between. This CDR3 is 14 amino acids long. The chain's CDR3 is CASSQETVGTKAFF. The CDR3 coding sequence is TGCGCCAGCAGCCAAGAAACCGTCGGGACAAAAGCTTTCTTT.

This chain joins TRBV5-1 and TRBJ1-6, with a tentative D call TRBD1 (6 bases). The germline CDR1 and CDR2 sequences are SGHRS and YFSETQ. Trimming pared 4 bases from V and 9 bases from J, leaving 14 bases between. This CDR3 contains 14 residues. For the CDR3, the DNA is TGCGCCAGCAGCAGGGGGGGCGCGGGTTCACCCCTCCACTTT. This encodes CASSRGGAGSPLHF.

This sequence joins TRBV6-6 and TRBJ1-2; D gene uncertain. The CDR3 is 14 amino acids. Germline CDR1 is MNHNY and CDR2 is SVGAGI (reference sequence). V gave up 0 bases and J gave up 5 bases, with 10 bases separating them. CDR3 in DNA: TGTGCCAGCAGTTACTCCGGCAGGCAATATGGCTACACCTTC. It is translated as CASSYSGRQYGYTF.

The V call is TRBV5-1, the J call TRBJ2-7, with D maybe TRBD2 (5 bases). This CDR3 spans 13 amino acids. The germline V and J ends were trimmed by 0 bases and 9 bases, with 13 bases remaining between them. The germline V gene encodes CDR1 SGHRS and CDR2 YFSETQ. CDR3 nucleotide sequence: TGCGCCAGCAGCTTGGCCGCCGGGGATAGGCAGTACTTC. Encoded protein: CASSLAAGDRQYF.

The chain has TRBV7-9 and TRBJ1-3; D is unclear. The CDR3 extends over 14 amino acids. CDR1 is SEHNR and CDR2 is FQNEAQ in the germline V gene (reference sequence). Trimming removed 3 bases from V and 4 bases from J, with 10 bases in between. This chain's CDR3 is CASSFTEVGNTIYF. CDR3 in DNA: TGTGCCAGCAGCTTTACAGAGGTCGGAAACACCATATATTTT.

This clone appeared a few times. V gene TRBV7-9 combines with J gene TRBJ2-5; 10 bases match TRBD2. Trimming at V came to 1 base and at J to 5 bases, leaving 10 bases not matched to a gene. Germline V gives CDR1 SEHNR, CDR2 FQNEAQ (reference sequence). The CDR3 has 17 residues. In DNA form, the CDR3 reads TGTGCCAGCAGCTTAGGCCTAGCGGGAGAATCGTGGGAGACCCAGTACTTC. Translating gives CASSLGLAGESWETQYF.

This rearrangement joins TRBV11-2 to TRBJ1-2; 8 bases line up with TRBD1. The V gene end was trimmed by 4 bases and the J gene end by 13 bases; junction bases not matched to a gene: 8. The CDR3 runs to 12 residues. The germline V gene has CDR1 SGHAT and CDR2 FQNNGV. Written as DNA, the CDR3 is TGTGCCAGCAGCTCGGGATGGACAGGGCGCACCTTC. Encoded protein: CASSSGWTGRTF.

V usage is TRBV9 and J usage is TRBJ1-1; D gene unclear. Per germline, CDR1 SGDLS and CDR2 YYNGEE. This CDR3 has 14 residues. V was cut by 4 bases and J by 3 bases, with 13 bases left in between. The CDR3 nucleotides read TGTGCCAGCAGCCCGACGGGGATGGACACTGAAGCTTTCTTT. Translated, it gives CASSPTGMDTEAFF.

This chain links TRBV27 with TRBJ2-7; possibly TRBD2 for D (6 bases). Trimming removed 3 bases from V and 3 bases from J, with 18 bases in between. The CDR3 runs 16 residues. Germline-derived CDR1 and CDR2 are MNHEY and SMNVEV (reference sequence). The CDR3 protein is CASSLQYLDGGYEQYF. CDR3 sequence (DNA): TGTGCCAGCAGTTTGCAATACCTCGACGGGGGCTACGAGCAGTACTTC.

This rearrangement joins TRBV6-1 to TRBJ2-3; the match to TRBD2 covers 9 bases. This CDR3 is built from 15 residues. Per germline, CDR1 MNHNS and CDR2 SASEGT. Trimming took 4 bases from V and 3 from J; bases not matched to a gene: 5. DNA of the CDR3: TGTGCCAGCAGTGGCGGGCTAGCGGGGACAGATACGCAGTATTTT. Translation gives CASSGGLAGTDTQYF.

This clone has more than one count but fewer than ten. The chain carries TRBV6-1 and TRBJ2-7; D remains unclear. This CDR3 is built from 14 residues. The germline gives CDR1 MNHNS, CDR2 SASEGT. Trimming stripped 2 bases from V and 4 bases from J, with 12 bases between. CDR3 nucleotides: TGTGCCAGCAGTGAATCCAGAGGACCTTACGAGCAGTACTTC. Translated: CASSESRGPYEQYF.

This sequence joins TRBV13 and TRBJ2-7, with 9 bases lining up with TRBD2. The length of the CDR3 is 16 residues. Germline assignment: CDR1 PRHDT and CDR2 FYEKMQ (reference sequence). Trimming at V came to 4 bases and at J to 5 bases, leaving 12 bases not matched to a gene. In DNA, the CDR3 is TGTGCCAGCAGCTCGCTACCTGGCGGGAGGGGAAACGAGCAGTACTTC. This sequence encodes CASSSLPGGRGNEQYF.